This T cell receptor (beta chain) was obtained from a study of blood T cell repertoires in COVID-19. Study in general: Nucleic acid was either cDNA or gDNA, and it came from T cells, B-cell-depleted T cells, or PBMCs.

The sample holds one count of this clone. Sequencing used immunoSEQ multiplex PCR; TCRdb keeps in-frame clones, though not all of them. This table has about 130,000 clones, 70% to 90% appearing once. Germline CDR1 and CDR2: MNHEY and SVGEGT. This CDR3 has 13 residues. Trimming cost V 4 bases and J 0 bases, with 6 bases left between them. Material: peripheral blood. The chain employs TRBV6-2 or TRBV6-3 and TRBJ1-1; D unresolved. This sequence was found in a woman older than 75 with acute or convalescent COVID-19. CDR3 sequence reads: CASSFSVNTEAFF. DNA of the CDR3: TGTGCCAGCAGTTTTTCGGTGAACACTGAAGCTTTCTTT.